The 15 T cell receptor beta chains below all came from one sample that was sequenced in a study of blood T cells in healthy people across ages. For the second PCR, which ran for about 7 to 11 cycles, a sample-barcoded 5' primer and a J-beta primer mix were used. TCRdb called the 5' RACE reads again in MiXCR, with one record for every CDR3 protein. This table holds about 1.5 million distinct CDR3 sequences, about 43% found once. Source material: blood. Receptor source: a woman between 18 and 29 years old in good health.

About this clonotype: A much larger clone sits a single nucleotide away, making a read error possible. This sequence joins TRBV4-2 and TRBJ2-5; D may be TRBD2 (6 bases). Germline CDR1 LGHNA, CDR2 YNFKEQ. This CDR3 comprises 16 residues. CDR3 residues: CTSSQDQEGFPTAQYF. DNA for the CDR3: TGTACCAGCAGCCAAGATCAGGAGGGGTTCCCTACGGCCCAGTACTTC.

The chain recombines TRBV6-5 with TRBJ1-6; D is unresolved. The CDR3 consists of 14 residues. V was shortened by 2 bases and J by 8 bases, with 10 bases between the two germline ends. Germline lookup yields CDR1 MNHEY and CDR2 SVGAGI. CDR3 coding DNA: TGTGCCAGCAGTTACGGCGGCGGGGATTCACCCCTCCACTTT. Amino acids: CASSYGGGDSPLHF.

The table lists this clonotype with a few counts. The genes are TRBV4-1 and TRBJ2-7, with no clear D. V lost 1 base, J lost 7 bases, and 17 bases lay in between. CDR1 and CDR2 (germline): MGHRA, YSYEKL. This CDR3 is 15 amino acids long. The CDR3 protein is CASSQAQVRYNEQYF. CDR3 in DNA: TGCGCCAGCAGCCAAGCCCAGGTCCGCTACAATGAGCAGTACTTC.

The CDR3 spells CASSERYEQFF. The CDR3 nucleotides are TGTGCCAGCAGTGAAAGGTATGAGCAGTTCTTC. The chain links TRBV2 to TRBJ2-1; no clear D. The germline V gene has CDR1 SNHLY and CDR2 FYNNEI. This CDR3 is built from 11 residues. The V gene lost 2 bases and the J gene lost 8 bases, with 4 bases spanning the gap.

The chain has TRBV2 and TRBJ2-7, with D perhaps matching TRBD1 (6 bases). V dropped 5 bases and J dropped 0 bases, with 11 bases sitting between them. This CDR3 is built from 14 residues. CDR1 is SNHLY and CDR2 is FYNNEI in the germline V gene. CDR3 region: CASSPGHNSYEQYF. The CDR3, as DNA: TGTGCCAGCAGTCCGGGACACAACTCCTACGAGCAGTACTTC.

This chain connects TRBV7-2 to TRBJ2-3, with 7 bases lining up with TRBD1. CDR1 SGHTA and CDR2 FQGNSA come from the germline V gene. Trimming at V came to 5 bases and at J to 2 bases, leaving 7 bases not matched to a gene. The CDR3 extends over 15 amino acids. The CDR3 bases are TGTGCCAGCAGCCCCCGACAGGGAATCACAGATACGCAGTATTTT. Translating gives CASSPRQGITDTQYF.

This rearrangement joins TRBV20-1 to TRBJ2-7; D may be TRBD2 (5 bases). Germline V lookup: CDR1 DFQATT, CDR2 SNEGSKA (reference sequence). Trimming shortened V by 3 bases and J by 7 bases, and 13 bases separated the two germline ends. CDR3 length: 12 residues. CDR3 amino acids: CSAREDPNEQYF. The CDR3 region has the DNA TGCAGTGCTAGGGAGGACCCTAATGAGCAGTACTTC.

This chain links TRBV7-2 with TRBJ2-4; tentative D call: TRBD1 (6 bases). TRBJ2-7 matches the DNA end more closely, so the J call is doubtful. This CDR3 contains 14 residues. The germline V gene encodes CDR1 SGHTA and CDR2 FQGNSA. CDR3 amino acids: CASSLSPQGYEQYF. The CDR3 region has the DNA TGTGCCAGCAGCTTATCTCCACAGGGCTACGAGCAGTACTTC.

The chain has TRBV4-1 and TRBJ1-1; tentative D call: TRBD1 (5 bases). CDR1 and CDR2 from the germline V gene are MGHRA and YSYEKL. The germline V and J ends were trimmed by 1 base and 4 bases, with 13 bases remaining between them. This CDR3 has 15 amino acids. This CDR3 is CASSQVSGGGTEAFF. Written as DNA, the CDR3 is TGCGCCAGCAGCCAAGTAAGTGGGGGGGGCACTGAAGCTTTCTTT.

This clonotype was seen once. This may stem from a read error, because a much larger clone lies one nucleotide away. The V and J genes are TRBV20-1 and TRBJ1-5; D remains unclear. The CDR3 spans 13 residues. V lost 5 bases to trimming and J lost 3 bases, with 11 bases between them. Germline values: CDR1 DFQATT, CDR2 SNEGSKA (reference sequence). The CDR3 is CSASNDNNQPQHF. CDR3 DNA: TGCAGTGCTTCTAATGATAACAATCAGCCCCAGCATTTT.

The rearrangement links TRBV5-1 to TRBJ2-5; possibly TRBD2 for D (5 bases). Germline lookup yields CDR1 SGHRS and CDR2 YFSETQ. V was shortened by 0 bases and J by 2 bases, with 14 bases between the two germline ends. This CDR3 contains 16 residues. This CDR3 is CASSLEGSGKQETQYF. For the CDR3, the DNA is TGCGCCAGCAGCTTGGAAGGGTCGGGAAAACAAGAGACCCAGTACTTC.

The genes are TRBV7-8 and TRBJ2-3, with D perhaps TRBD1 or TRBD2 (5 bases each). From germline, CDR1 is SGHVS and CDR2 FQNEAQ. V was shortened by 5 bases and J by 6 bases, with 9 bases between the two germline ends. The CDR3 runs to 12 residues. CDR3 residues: CASSTWGDTQYF. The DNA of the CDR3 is TGTGCCAGCAGCACATGGGGGGATACGCAGTATTTT. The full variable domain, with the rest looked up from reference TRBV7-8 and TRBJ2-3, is GAGVSQSPRYKVAKRGQDVALRCDPISGHVSLFWYQQALGQGPEFLTYFQNEAQLDKSGLPSDRFFAERPEGSVSTLKIQRTQQEDSAVYLCASSTWGDTQYFGPGTRLTVL.

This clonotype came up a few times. In DNA form, the CDR3 reads TGTGCCAGCAGCCCCACCAAAAAGACCCAGTACTTC. Its protein product is CASSPTKKTQYF. The gene calls are TRBV11-2 and TRBJ2-5; D remains ambiguous. Trimming stripped 5 bases from V and 6 bases from J, with 10 bases between. CDR1 is SGHAT and CDR2 is FQNNGV in the germline V gene. The CDR3 totals 12 residues. Using reference TRBV11-2 and TRBJ2-5 for the parts outside the CDR3, the full variable domain is EAGVAQSPRYKIIEKRQSVAFWCNPISGHATLYWYQQILGQGPKLLIQFQNNGVVDDSQLPKDRFSAERLKGVDSTLKIQPAKLEDSAVYLCASSPTKKTQYFGPGTRLLVL.

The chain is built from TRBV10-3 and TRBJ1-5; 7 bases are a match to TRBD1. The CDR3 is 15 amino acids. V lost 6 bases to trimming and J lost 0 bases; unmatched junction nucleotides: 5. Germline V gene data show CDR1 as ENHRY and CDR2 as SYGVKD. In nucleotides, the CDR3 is TGTGCCATCAGCCTAGGACAGGATAGCAATCAGCCCCAGCATTTT. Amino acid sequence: CAISLGQDSNQPQHF.

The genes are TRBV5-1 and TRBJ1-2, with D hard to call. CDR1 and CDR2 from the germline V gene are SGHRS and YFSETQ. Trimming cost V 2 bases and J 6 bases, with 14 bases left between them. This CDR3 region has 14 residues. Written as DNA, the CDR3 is TGCGCCAGCAGCTTAGCAGAGCCTGAAGATGGCTACACCTTC. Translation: CASSLAEPEDGYTF. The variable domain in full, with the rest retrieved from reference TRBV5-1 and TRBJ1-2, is KAGVTQTPRYLIKTRGQQVTLSCSPISGHRSVSWYQQTPGQGLQFLFEYFSETQRNKGNFPGRFSGRQFSNSRSEMNVSTLELGDSALYLCASSLAEPEDGYTFGSGTRLTVV.